A selection of T cell receptor beta chains follows, all from one sample in a study of Graves' ophthalmopathy and Graves' hyperthyroidism. Each CDR3 protein is one row after TCRdb ran MiXCR on the multiplex PCR reads. The sample includes 350,000 or so distinct CDR3 sequences, roughly 15% of them seen just once. Material: peripheral blood. The receptors were sampled from an adult man with Graves' ophthalmopathy. Each CDR3 is given with its conserved first and last residue. A D gene is named only where the DNA matches it firmly. Size tells how often a clone was seen (once, few, many) or the class of an expanded clone, and some rows leave it out.

v_gene: TRBV7-2; abundance: many; j_gene: TRBJ2-2; d_gene: .; CDR3aa: CASSPSFSTGELFF; CDR3nt: TGTGCCAGCAGCCCCTCCTTTTCCACCGGGGAGCTGTTTTTT
v_gene: TRBV7-2; abundance: .; j_gene: TRBJ2-7; d_gene: TRBD2; CDR3aa: CASSSSGGREQYF; CDR3nt: TGTGCCAGCAGCTCGTCGGGAGGGCGCGAGCAGTACTTC
v_gene: TRBV28; abundance: many; j_gene: TRBJ2-4; d_gene: .; CDR3aa: CASMYRQGRAEPKNIQYF; CDR3nt: TGTGCCAGCATGTACCGGCAGGGTCGGGCGGAACCCAAAAACATTCAGTACTTC
v_gene: TRBV24-1; abundance: .; j_gene: TRBJ2-5; d_gene: .; CDR3aa: CATRFGGEETQYF; CDR3nt: TGTGCCACCAGGTTTGGCGGGGAAGAGACCCAGTACTTC
v_gene: TRBV20-1; abundance: many; j_gene: TRBJ2-7; d_gene: .; CDR3aa: CSASPALGYEQYF; CDR3nt: TGCAGTGCTAGTCCCGCACTCGGGTACGAGCAGTACTTC
v_gene: TRBV9; abundance: many; j_gene: TRBJ2-7; d_gene: .; CDR3aa: CASSEGPTGFSSYEQYF; CDR3nt: TGTGCCAGCAGCGAGGGACCAACAGGGTTCTCCTCCTACGAGCAGTACTTC
v_gene: TRBV4-3; abundance: many; j_gene: TRBJ2-5; d_gene: TRBD1; CDR3aa: CASSQLRDSDKETQYF; CDR3nt: TGCGCCAGCAGCCAACTGAGGGACAGTGATAAAGAGACCCAGTACTTC
v_gene: TRBV24-1; abundance: many; j_gene: TRBJ2-3; d_gene: .; CDR3aa: CATSESGTRQDTQYF; CDR3nt: TGTGCCACCAGTGAATCCGGGACACGTCAAGATACGCAGTATTTT
v_gene: TRBV4-2; abundance: .; j_gene: TRBJ1-2; d_gene: .; CDR3aa: CASSQGESKLGGYTF; CDR3nt: TGTGCCAGCAGCCAAGGGGAATCAAAGTTGGGTGGCTACACCTTC
v_gene: TRBV12-3/TRBV12-4; abundance: many; j_gene: TRBJ1-1; d_gene: .; CDR3aa: CASSTGPMNTEAFF; CDR3nt: TGTGCCAGCAGTACTGGACCTATGAACACTGAAGCTTTCTTT
v_gene: TRBV6-2/TRBV6-3; abundance: few; j_gene: TRBJ1-2; d_gene: .; CDR3aa: CASSTSGLSYGYTF; CDR3nt: TGTGCCAGCAGTACCTCGGGACTTTCCTATGGCTACACCTTC
v_gene: TRBV11-2; abundance: many; j_gene: TRBJ1-5; d_gene: TRBD1; CDR3aa: CASSLGTGGLGQPQHF; CDR3nt: TGTGCCAGCAGCTTGGGGACAGGGGGGCTCGGTCAGCCCCAGCATTTT
v_gene: TRBV6-4; abundance: many; j_gene: TRBJ2-7; d_gene: TRBD1; CDR3aa: CASTDRLGTGISYEQYF; CDR3nt: TGTGCCAGCACCGACCGTTTGGGGACAGGGATCTCCTACGAGCAGTACTTC
v_gene: TRBV5-1; abundance: many; j_gene: TRBJ1-3; d_gene: .; CDR3aa: CASSRTTGHSGNTIYF; CDR3nt: TGCGCCAGCAGCCGCACAACAGGCCACTCTGGAAACACCATATATTTT
v_gene: TRBV27; abundance: many; j_gene: TRBJ1-5; d_gene: .; CDR3aa: CASSLMSGVNQPQHF; CDR3nt: TGTGCCAGCAGTTTAATGTCGGGGGTCAATCAGCCCCAGCATTTT
v_gene: TRBV7-9; abundance: many; j_gene: TRBJ2-7; d_gene: .; CDR3aa: CASDLSGEPRNEQYF; CDR3nt: TGTGCCAGCGATCTCAGTGGGGAGCCTAGGAACGAGCAGTACTTC